This T cell receptor (beta chain) originates from a study of PD-L1 blockade in urothelial cancer. Time point here: pretreatment peripheral blood. Profiling relied on immunoSEQ multiplex PCR, and the TCRdb table lists in-frame clones only, not all of them. The table shows 87,000 or so clones, with 84% occurring only once. V shed 5 bases and J shed 0 bases, with 11 bases lying between them. The CDR3 contains 15 residues. The germline gives CDR1 LNHDA, CDR2 SQIVND (reference sequence). The V and J genes are TRBV19 and TRBJ1-5, with a weak D call TRBD1 (6 bases). This sequence originates from a man in his fifties or sixties with urothelial cancer. The sequenced sample was PBMCs, obtained around atezolizumab (anti-PD-L1) treatment. CDR3: CASSPGQYSNQPQHF. CDR3 sequence (DNA): TGTGCCAGTAGTCCCGGACAGTATAGCAATCAGCCCCAGCATTTT.